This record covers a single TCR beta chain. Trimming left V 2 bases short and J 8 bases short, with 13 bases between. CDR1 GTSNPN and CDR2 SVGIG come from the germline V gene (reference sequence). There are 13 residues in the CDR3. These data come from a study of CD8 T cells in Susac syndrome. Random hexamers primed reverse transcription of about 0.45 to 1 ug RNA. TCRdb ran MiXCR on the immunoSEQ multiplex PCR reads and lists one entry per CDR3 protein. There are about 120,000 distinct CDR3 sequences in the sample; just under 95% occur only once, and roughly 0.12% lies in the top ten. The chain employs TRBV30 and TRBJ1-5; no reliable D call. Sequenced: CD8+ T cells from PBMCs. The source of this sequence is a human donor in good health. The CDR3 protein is CAWSRQSREPQHF. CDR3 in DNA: TGTGCCTGGAGTCGCCAGAGCCGGGAGCCCCAGCATTTT.